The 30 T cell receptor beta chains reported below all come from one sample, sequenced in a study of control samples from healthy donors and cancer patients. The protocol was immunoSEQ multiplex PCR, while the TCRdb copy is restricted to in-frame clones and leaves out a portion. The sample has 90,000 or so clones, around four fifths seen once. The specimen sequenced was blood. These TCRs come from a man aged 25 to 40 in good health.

CDR3 loop: CASSPDTYEQYF. DNA of the CDR3: TGTGCCAGTAGTCCCGACACTTACGAGCAGTACTTC. J is TRBJ2-7 and V is TRBV19; no clear D gene. Germline assignment: CDR1 LNHDA and CDR2 SQIVND (reference sequence). V lost 5 bases and J 4 bases, leaving 9 bases between the germline ends. The CDR3 runs to 12 residues.

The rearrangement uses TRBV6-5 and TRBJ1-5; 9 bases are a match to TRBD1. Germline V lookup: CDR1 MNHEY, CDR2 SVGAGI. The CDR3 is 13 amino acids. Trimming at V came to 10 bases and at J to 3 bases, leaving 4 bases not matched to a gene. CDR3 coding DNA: TGTGCCACGGGACAGGGCCACAATCAGCCCCAGCATTTT. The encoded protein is CATGQGHNQPQHF.

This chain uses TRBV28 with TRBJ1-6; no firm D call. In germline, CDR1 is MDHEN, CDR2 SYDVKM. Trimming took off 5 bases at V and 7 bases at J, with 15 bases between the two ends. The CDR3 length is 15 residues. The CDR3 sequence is CASSLSTAINSPLHF. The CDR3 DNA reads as TGTGCCAGCAGTCTAAGCACCGCTATAAATTCACCCCTCCACTTT.

CDR3 sequence (DNA): TGTGCCAGTAGTGATCGAGCGGGGGGTGGCACAGATACGCAGTATTTT. It yields the protein CASSDRAGGGTDTQYF. This chain uses TRBV19 with TRBJ2-3, with 9 bases lining up with TRBD2. The V segment lost 5 bases and the J segment 1 base; nucleotides outside the gene matches: 7. The CDR3 sequence is 16 residues long. Germline V lookup: CDR1 LNHDA, CDR2 SQIVND (reference sequence).

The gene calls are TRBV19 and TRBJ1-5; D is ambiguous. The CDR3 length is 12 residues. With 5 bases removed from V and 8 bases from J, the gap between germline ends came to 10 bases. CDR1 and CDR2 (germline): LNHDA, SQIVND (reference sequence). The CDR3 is CASSLFGEPQHF. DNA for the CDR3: TGTGCCAGTAGTCTATTTGGGGAGCCCCAGCATTTT.

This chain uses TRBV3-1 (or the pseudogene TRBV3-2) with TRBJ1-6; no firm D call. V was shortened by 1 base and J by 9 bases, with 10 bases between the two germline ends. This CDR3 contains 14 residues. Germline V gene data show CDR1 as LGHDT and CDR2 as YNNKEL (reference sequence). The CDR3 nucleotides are TGTGCCAGCAGCCAAGTGTTCGAAGGTTCACCCCTCCACTTT. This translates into CASSQVFEGSPLHF.

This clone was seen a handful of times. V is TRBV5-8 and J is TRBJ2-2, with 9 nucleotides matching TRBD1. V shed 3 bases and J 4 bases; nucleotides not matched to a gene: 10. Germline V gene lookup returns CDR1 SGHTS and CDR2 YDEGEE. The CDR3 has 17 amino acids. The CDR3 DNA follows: TGTGCCAGCAGCTCACTCGTGGACAGGGGAGTCACCGGGGAGCTGTTTTTT. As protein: CASSSLVDRGVTGELFF.

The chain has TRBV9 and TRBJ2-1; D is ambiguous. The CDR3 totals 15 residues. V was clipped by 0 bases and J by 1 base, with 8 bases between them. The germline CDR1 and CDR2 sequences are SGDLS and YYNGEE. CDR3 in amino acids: CASSVDYGSYNEQFF. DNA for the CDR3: TGTGCCAGCAGCGTAGATTATGGATCCTACAATGAGCAGTTCTTC.

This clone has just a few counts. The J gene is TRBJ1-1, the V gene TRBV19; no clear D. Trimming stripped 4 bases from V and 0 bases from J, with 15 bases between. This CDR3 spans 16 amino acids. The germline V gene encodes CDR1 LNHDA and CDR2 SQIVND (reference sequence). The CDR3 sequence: CASSTTAPPMNTEAFF. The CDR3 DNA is TGTGCCAGTAGTACAACAGCGCCACCTATGAACACTGAAGCTTTCTTT.

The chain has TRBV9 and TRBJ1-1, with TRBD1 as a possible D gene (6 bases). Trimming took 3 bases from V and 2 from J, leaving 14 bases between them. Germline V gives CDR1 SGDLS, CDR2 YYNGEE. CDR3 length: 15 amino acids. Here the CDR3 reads CASSAPGDLNTEAFF. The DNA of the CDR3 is TGTGCCAGCAGCGCGCCAGGGGATCTAAACACTGAAGCTTTCTTT.

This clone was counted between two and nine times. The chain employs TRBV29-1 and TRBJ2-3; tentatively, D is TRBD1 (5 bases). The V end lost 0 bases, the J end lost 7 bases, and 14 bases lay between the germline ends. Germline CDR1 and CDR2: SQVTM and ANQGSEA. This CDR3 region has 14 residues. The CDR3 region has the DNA TGCAGCGTTGAAGATCCGACAGATAGTTATACGCAGTATTTT. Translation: CSVEDPTDSYTQYF.

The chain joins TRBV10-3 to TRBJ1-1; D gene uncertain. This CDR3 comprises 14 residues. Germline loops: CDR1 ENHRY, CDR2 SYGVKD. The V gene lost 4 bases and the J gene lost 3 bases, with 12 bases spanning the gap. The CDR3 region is CAISVRGEDTEAFF. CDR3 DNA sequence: TGTGCCATCAGTGTACGGGGAGAGGACACTGAAGCTTTCTTT.

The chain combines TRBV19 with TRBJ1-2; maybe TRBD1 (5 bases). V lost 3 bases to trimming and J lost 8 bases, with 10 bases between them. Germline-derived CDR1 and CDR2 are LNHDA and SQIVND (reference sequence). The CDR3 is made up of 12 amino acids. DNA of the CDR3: TGTGCCAGTAGTATTGGGGGAAGCGGCTACACCTTC. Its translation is CASSIGGSGYTF.

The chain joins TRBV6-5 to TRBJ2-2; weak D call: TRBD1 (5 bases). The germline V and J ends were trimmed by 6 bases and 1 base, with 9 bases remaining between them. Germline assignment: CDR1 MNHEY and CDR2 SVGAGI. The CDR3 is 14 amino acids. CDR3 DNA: TGTGCCAGCAGGTCAACAGGGAACACCGGGGAGCTGTTTTTT. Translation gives CASRSTGNTGELFF.

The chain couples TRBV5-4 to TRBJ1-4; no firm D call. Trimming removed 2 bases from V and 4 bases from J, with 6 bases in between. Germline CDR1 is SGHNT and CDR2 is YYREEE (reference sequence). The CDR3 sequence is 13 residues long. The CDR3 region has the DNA TGTGCCAGCAGCTTCAGTGGTAATGAAAAACTGTTTTTT. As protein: CASSFSGNEKLFF.

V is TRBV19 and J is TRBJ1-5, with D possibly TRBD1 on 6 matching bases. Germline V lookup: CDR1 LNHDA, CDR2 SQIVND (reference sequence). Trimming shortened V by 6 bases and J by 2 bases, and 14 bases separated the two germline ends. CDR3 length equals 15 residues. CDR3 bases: TGTGCCAGTAGAATGGACAGAAAGGGCAATCAGCCCCAGCATTTT. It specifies CASRMDRKGNQPQHF.

The CDR3 region has the DNA TGTGCTAGTGGTCATGGCACCACCACTGAAGCTTTCTTT. It encodes CASGHGTTTEAFF. V and J are TRBV12-5 and TRBJ1-1; D not resolved. Germline CDR1 is LGHNT and CDR2 is FRNRAP. Trimming shortened V by 5 bases and J by 4 bases, and 11 bases separated the two germline ends. This CDR3 is built from 13 residues.

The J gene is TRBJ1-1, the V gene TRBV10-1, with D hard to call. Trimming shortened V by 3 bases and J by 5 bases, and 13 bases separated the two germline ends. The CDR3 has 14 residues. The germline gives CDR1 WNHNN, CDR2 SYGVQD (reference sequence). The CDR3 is CASSDSSAATEAFF. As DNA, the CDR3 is TGCGCCAGCAGTGATTCGTCAGCCGCAACTGAAGCTTTCTTT.

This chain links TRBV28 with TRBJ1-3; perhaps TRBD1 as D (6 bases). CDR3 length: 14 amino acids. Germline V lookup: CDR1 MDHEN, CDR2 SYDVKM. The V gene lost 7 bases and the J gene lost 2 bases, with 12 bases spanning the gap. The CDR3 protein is CASTQQGTGNTIYF. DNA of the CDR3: TGTGCCAGCACTCAACAGGGAACTGGAAACACCATATATTTT.

The CDR3 DNA sequence: TGTGCCACCAGCAGGGCGGGGGGCTCCTACAATGAGCAGTTCTTC. Amino acids: CATSRAGGSYNEQFF. The chain recombines TRBV15 with TRBJ2-1, with 8 bases that match TRBD2. CDR1 and CDR2 (germline): LNHNV, YYDKDF (reference sequence). The CDR3 spans 15 residues. The trim removed 3 bases at V and 0 bases at J, leaving 1 base unmatched.

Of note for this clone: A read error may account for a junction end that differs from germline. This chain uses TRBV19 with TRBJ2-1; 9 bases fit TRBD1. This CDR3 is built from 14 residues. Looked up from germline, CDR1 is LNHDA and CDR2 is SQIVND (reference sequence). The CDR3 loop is CASSFIELGTGIIF. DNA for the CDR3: TGTGCCAGTAGCTTCATTGAACTCGGGACAGGGATTATCTTC.

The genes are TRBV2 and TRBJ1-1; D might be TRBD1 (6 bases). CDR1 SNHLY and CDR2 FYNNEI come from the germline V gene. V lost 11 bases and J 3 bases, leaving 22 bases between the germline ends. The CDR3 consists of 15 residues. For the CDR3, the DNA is TGTGCCGAGTACTACGACAGGTTTTGGGACACTGAAGCTTTCTTT. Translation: CAEYYDRFWDTEAFF. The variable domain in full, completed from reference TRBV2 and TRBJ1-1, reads EPEVTQTPSHQVTQMGQEVILRCVPISNHLYFYWYRQILGQKVEFLVSFYNNEISEKSEIFDDQFSVERPDGSNFTLKIRSTKLEDSAMYFCAEYYDRFWDTEAFFGQGTRLTVV.

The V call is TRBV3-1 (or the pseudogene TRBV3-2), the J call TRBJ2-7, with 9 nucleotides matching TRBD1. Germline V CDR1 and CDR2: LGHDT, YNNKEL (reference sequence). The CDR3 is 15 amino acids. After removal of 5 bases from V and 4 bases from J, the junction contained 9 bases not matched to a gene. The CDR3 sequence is CASSRSGQGQYEQYF. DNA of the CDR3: TGTGCCAGCAGCAGATCGGGACAGGGTCAATACGAGCAGTACTTC.

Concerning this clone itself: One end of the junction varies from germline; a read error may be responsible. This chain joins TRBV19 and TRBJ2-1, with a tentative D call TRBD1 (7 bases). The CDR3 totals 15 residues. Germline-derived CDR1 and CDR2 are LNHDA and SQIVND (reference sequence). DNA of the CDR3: TGTGCCAGTAGGATAGTCCAGGGGGGTAAGAATGAGCAGTTCTTC. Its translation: CASRIVQGGKNEQFF.

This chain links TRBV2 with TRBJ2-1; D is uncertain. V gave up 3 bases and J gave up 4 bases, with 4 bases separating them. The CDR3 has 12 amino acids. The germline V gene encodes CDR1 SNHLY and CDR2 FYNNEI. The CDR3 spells CASSDPYNEQFF. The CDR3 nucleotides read TGTGCCAGCAGTGACCCTTACAATGAGCAGTTCTTC.

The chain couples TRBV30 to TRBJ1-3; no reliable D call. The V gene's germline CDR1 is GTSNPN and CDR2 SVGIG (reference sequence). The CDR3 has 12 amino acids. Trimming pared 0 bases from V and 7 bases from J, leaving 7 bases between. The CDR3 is CAWSVGVNTIYF. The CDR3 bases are TGTGCCTGGAGTGTCGGGGTCAACACCATATATTTT. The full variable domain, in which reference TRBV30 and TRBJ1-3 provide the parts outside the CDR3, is SQTIHQWPATLVQPVGSPLSLECTVEGTSNPNLYWYRQAAGRGLQLLFYSVGIGQISSEVPQNLSASRPQDRQFILSSKKLLLSDSGFYLCAWSVGVNTIYFGEGSWLTVV.

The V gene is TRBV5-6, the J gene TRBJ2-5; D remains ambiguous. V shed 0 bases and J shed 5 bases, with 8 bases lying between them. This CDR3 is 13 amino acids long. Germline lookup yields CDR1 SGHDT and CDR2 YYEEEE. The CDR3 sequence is CASSLATWETQYF. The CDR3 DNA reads TGTGCCAGCAGCTTGGCTACCTGGGAGACCCAGTACTTC.

In DNA form, the CDR3 reads TGTGCCAGCAGTAGAGACAGCGTCACTGAAGCTTTCTTT. Its translation: CASSRDSVTEAFF. This chain joins TRBV2 and TRBJ1-1; a possible D gene is TRBD1 (5 bases). The CDR3 contains 13 residues. Trimming shortened V by 5 bases and J by 4 bases, and 11 bases separated the two germline ends. CDR1 is SNHLY and CDR2 is FYNNEI in the germline V gene.

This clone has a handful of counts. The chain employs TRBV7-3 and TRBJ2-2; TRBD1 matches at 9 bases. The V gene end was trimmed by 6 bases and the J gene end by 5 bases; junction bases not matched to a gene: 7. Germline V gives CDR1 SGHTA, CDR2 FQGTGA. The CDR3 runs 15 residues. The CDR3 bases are TGTGCCAGCAGGGCTACAGGGGGCAATACCGGGGAGCTGTTTTTT. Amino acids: CASRATGGNTGELFF.

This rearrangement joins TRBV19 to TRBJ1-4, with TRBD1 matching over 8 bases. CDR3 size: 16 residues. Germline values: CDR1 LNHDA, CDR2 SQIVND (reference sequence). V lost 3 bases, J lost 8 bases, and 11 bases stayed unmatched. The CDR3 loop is CASSITQGASREKLFF. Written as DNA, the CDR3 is TGTGCCAGTAGTATCACTCAGGGGGCCTCTAGAGAAAAACTGTTTTTT.